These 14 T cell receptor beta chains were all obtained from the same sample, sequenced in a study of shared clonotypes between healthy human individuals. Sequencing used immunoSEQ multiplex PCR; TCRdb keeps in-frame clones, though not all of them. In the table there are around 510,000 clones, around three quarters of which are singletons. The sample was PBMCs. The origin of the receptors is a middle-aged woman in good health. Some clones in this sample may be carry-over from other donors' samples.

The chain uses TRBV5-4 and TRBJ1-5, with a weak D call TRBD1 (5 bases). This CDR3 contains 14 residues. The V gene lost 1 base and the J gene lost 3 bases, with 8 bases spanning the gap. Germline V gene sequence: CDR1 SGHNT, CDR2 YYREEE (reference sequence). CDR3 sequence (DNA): TGTGCCAGCAGCTTGTGGGGGGTCAATCAGCCCCAGCATTTT. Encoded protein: CASSLWGVNQPQHF.

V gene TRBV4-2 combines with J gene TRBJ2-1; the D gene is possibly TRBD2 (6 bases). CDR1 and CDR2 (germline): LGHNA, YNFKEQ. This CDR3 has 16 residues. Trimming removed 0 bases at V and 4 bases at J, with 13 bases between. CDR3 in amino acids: CASSQDGLRTYNEQFF. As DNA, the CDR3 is TGTGCCAGCAGCCAAGACGGACTAAGAACTTACAATGAGCAGTTCTTC.

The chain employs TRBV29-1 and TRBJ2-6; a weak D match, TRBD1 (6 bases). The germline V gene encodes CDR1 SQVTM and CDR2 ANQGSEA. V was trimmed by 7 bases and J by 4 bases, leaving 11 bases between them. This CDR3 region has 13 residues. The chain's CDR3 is CSATGSGANVLTF. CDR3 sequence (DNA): TGCAGCGCCACAGGGTCCGGGGCCAACGTCCTGACTTTC. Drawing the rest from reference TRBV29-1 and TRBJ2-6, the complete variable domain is SAVISQKPSRDICQRGTSLTIQCQVDSQVTMMFWYRQQPGQSLTLIATANQGSEATYESGFVIDKFPISRPNLTFSTLTVSNMSPEDSSIYLCSATGSGANVLTFGAGSRLTVL.

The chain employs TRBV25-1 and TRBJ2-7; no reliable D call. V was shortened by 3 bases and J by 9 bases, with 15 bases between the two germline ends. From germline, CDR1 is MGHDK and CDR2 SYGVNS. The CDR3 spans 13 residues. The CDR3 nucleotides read TGTGCCAGCAGTGACCGCCTTAGGCTGGGGCAGTACTTC. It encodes CASSDRLRLGQYF.

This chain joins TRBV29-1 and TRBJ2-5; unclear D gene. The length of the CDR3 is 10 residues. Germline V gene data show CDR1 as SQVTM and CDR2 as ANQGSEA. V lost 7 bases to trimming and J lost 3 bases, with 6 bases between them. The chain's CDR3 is CSAGEETQYF. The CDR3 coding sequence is TGCAGCGCCGGAGAAGAGACCCAGTACTTC.

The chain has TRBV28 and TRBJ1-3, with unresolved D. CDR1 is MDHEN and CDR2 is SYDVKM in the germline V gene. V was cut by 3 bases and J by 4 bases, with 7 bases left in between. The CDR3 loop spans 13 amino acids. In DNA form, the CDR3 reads TGTGCCAGCAGTTTCGGGATAGGAAACACCATATATTTT. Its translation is CASSFGIGNTIYF. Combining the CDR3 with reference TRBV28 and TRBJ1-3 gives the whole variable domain DVKVTQSSRYLVKRTGEKVFLECVQDMDHENMFWYRQDPGLGLRLIYFSYDVKMKEKGDIPEGYSVSREKKERFSLILESASTNQTSMYLCASSFGIGNTIYFGEGSWLTVV.

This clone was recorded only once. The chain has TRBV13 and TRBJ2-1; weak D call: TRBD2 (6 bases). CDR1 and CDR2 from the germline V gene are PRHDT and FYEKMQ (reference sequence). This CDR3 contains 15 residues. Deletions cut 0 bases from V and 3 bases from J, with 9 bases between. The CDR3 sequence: CASSLGGSDYNEQFF. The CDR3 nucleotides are TGTGCCAGCAGCTTAGGCGGGAGCGACTACAATGAGCAGTTCTTC. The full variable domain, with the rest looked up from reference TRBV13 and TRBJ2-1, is AAGVIQSPRHLIKEKRETATLKCYPIPRHDTVYWYQQGPGQDPQFLISFYEKMQSDKGSIPDRFSAQQFSDYHSELNMSSLELGDSALYFCASSLGGSDYNEQFFGPGTRLTVL.

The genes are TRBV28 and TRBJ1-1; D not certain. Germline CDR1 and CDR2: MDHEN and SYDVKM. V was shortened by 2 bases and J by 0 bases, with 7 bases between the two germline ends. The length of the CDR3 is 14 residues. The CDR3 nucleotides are TGTGCCAGCAGTTTACCCGGCTTGAACACTGAAGCTTTCTTT. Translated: CASSLPGLNTEAFF.

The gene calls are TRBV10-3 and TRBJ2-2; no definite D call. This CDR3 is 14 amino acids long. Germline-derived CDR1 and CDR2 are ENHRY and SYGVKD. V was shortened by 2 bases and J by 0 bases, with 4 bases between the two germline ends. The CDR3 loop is CAISEGPNTGELFF. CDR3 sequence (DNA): TGTGCCATCAGTGAGGGACCGAACACCGGGGAGCTGTTTTTT.

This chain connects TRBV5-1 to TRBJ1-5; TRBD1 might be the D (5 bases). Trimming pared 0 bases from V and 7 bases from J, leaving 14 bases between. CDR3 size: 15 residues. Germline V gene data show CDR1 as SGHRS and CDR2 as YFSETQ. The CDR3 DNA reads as TGCGCCAGCAGCTTGGATAGGGGTCCGGGACAGCCCCAGCATTTT. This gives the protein CASSLDRGPGQPQHF. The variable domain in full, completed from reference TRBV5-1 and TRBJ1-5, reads KAGVTQTPRYLIKTRGQQVTLSCSPISGHRSVSWYQQTPGQGLQFLFEYFSETQRNKGNFPGRFSGRQFSNSRSEMNVSTLELGDSALYLCASSLDRGPGQPQHFGDGTRLSIL.

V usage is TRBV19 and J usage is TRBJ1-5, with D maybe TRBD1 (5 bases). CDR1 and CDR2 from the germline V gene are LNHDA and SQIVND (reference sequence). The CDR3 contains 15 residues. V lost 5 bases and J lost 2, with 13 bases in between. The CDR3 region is CASSWGRDGNQPQHF. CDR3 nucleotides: TGTGCCAGTAGTTGGGGAAGGGACGGCAATCAGCCCCAGCATTTT.

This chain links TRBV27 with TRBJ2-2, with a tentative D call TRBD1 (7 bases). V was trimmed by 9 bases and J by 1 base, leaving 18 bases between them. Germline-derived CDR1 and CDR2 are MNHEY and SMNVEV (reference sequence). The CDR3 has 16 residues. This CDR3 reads CASRTTRQGNTGELFF. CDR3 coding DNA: TGTGCCAGTAGAACGACTAGACAGGGGAACACCGGGGAGCTGTTTTTT.

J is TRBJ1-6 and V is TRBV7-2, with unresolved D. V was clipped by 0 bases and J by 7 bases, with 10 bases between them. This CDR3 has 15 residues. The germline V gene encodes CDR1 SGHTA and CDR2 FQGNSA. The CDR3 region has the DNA TGTGCCAGCAGCTTAGCCTCGGGGTTCAATTCACCCCTCCACTTT. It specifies CASSLASGFNSPLHF. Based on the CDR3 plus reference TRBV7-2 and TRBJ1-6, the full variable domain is GAGVSQSPSNKVTEKGKDVELRCDPISGHTALYWYRQSLGQGLEFLIYFQGNSAPDKSGLPSDRFSAERTGGSVSTLTIQRTQQEDSAVYLCASSLASGFNSPLHFGNGTRLTVT.

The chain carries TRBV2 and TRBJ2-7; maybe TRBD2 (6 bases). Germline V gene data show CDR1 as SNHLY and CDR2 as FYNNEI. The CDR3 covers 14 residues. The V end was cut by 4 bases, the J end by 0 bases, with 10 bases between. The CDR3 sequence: CASSAGESSYEQYF. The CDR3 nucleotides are TGTGCCAGCAGTGCGGGAGAGAGCTCCTACGAGCAGTACTTC.